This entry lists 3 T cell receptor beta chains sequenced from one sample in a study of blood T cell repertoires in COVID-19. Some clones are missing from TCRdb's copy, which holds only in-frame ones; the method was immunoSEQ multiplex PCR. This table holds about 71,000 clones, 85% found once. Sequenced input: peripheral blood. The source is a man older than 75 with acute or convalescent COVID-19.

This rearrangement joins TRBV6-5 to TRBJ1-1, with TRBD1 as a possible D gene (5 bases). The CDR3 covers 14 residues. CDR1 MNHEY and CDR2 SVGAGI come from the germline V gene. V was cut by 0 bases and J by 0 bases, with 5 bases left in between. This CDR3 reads CASSYSGVNTEAFF. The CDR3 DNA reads TGTGCCAGCAGTTACTCAGGGGTGAACACTGAAGCTTTCTTT.

The DNA of the CDR3 is TGCGCCAGCAGCGACCCCCAAGGGGGAGAGACCCAGTACTTC. Residues: CASSDPQGGETQYF. V and J are TRBV5-1 and TRBJ2-5, with D tentatively TRBD1 (6 bases). V was pared by 4 bases and J by 4 bases, with 14 bases between. Per the germline V gene, CDR1 is SGHRS and CDR2 is YFSETQ. This CDR3 has 14 amino acids.

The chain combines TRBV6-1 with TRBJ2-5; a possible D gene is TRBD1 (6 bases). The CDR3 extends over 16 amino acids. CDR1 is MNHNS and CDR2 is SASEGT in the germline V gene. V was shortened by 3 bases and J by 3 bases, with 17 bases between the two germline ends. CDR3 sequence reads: CASSEPPGVGKETQYF. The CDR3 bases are TGTGCCAGCAGTGAGCCCCCAGGGGTGGGAAAAGAGACCCAGTACTTC.